This T cell receptor (beta chain) was obtained from a study of post-analysis software for immune sequencing data. Study observations and caveats: Several TRBV segments were more frequent in patients than controls; TRBV5-6, TRBV5-1 and TRBV20-1 belonged to this group.

This CDR3 comprises 18 residues. Trimming cost V 1 base and J 1 base, with 17 bases left between them. CDR1 and CDR2 (germline): SGHTA, FQGNSA. Unique molecular identifiers tagged the TCR beta cDNA libraries. TCRdb re-derived calls from the PCR reads in MiXCR, one entry per CDR3 protein. The sample has fewer than 850,000 distinct CDR3 sequences, 30% seen once; the top ten hold more than 0.55%. As for this clonotype: What it recognizes is unknown.

The chain employs TRBV7-2 and TRBJ1-5; D possibly corresponds to TRBD1 (6 bases). What was sequenced was blood. The TCR comes from a girl aged 5-17 years with multiple sclerosis. CDR3 sequence (DNA): TGTGCCAGCAGCTTAGACTATAAGGGGGGTCTGAGCAATCAGCCCCAGCATTTT. Protein sequence: CASSLDYKGGLSNQPQHF.